One sample yielded the 21 T cell receptor beta chains listed below, sequenced in a study of beta chain features in type 1 diabetes. Reverse transcription of all isolated RNA meant that expressed TCRB transcripts were sequenced. Sequencing used immunoSEQ multiplex PCR; TCRdb keeps in-frame clones, though not all of them. The sample records about 140,000 clones, about 7.1% being singletons. Sequencing was performed on central memory CD4+ T cells from blood. Receptors originate from a woman aged 30 to 39 in good health.

A few counts support this clone. The chain combines TRBV5-1 with TRBJ2-1, with 8 bases aligning to TRBD2. Trimming removed 0 bases from V and 5 bases from J; junction bases left unmatched: 1. Per germline, CDR1 SGHRS and CDR2 YFSETQ. The CDR3 totals 14 residues. CDR3 sequence: CASSLEGLDNEQFF. The CDR3 nucleotides read TGCGCCAGCAGCTTGGAGGGACTAGACAATGAGCAGTTCTTC.

This clone occurred many times. The gene calls are TRBV28 and TRBJ1-5; no reliable D call. Between the trimmed V and J ends, which lost 5 bases and 5 bases, there was a span of 10 bases. CDR1 MDHEN and CDR2 SYDVKM come from the germline V gene. This CDR3 comprises 13 residues. The CDR3 DNA is TGTGCCAGCAGTCCTACAGTGGATCAGCCCCAGCATTTT. Its protein product is CASSPTVDQPQHF.

The chain is built from TRBV27 and TRBJ1-3; perhaps TRBD1 as D (5 bases). CDR3 length: 15 residues. V was clipped by 2 bases and J by 4 bases, with 12 bases between them. Per germline, CDR1 MNHEY and CDR2 SMNVEV (reference sequence). In nucleotides, the CDR3 is TGTGCCAGCAGTTTAAGGCCGGGGGTCGGAAACACCATATATTTT. Amino acids: CASSLRPGVGNTIYF.

There are a few counts of this clone. The gene calls are TRBV5-4 and TRBJ1-1, with no clear D. The CDR3 spans 14 residues. The V and J ends lost 0 bases and 1 base respectively, with 7 bases between them. Germline V CDR1 and CDR2: SGHNT, YYREEE (reference sequence). The CDR3 protein is CASSLDRGNTEAFF. For the CDR3, the DNA is TGTGCCAGCAGCTTGGATCGGGGGAACACTGAAGCTTTCTTT.

The chain employs TRBV6-5 and TRBJ1-1; a possible D gene is TRBD1 (5 bases). There are 14 residues in the CDR3. V lost 2 bases and J 1 base, leaving 8 bases between the germline ends. Germline V lookup: CDR1 MNHEY, CDR2 SVGAGI. The CDR3, as DNA: TGTGCCAGCAGTTACGGGCAGGGGAACACTGAAGCTTTCTTT. It specifies CASSYGQGNTEAFF.

This clone was seen a handful of times. Other DNA sequences in this sample translate to the same CDR3. V usage is TRBV5-1 and J usage is TRBJ2-2; TRBD2 matches 13 bases. Germline CDR1 is SGHRS and CDR2 is YFSETQ. The junction had 2 bases not matched to a gene; V was cut back by 3 bases and J by 0 bases. The CDR3 runs 17 residues. CDR3 region: CASSWTSGSPNTGELFF. DNA for the CDR3: TGCGCCAGCAGCTGGACTAGCGGGAGTCCGAACACCGGGGAGCTGTTTTTT.

Many counts were recorded for this clone. The chain is built from TRBV18 and TRBJ1-1, with 7 nucleotides matching TRBD1. The CDR3 totals 15 residues. Germline trimming cut 2 bases from V and 0 bases from J; bases unmatched to any gene: 3. Germline loops: CDR1 KGHSH, CDR2 LQKENI. CDR3 region: CASSPLGQMNTEAFF. The CDR3 DNA sequence: TGTGCCAGCTCACCATTGGGACAGATGAACACTGAAGCTTTCTTT.

This clone has ten or more counts. V usage is TRBV7-2 and J usage is TRBJ2-1; 7 bases are shared with TRBD2. Germline V gene lookup returns CDR1 SGHTA and CDR2 FQGNSA. V trimming: 0 bases; J trimming: 7 bases; junction bases outside the gene matches: 0. CDR3 length equals 13 residues. Written as DNA, the CDR3 is TGTGCCAGCAGCTTAGCGGGACTAAATGAGCAGTTCTTC. It yields the protein CASSLAGLNEQFF.

The chain is built from TRBV27 and TRBJ1-4, with 10 bases identical to TRBD1. V gave up 4 bases and J gave up 8 bases; unmatched junction bases: 7. The CDR3 contains 15 residues. Germline V gene lookup returns CDR1 MNHEY and CDR2 SMNVEV (reference sequence). The CDR3 sequence is CASSSGQGGREKLFF. As DNA, the CDR3 is TGTGCCAGCAGTTCCGGACAGGGGGGTCGGGAAAAACTGTTTTTT.

This clone has a handful of counts. The rearrangement joins TRBV7-9 to TRBJ2-1; D gene uncertain. The CDR3 covers 13 residues. Trimming pared 5 bases from V and 7 bases from J, leaving 12 bases between. Germline assignment: CDR1 SEHNR and CDR2 FQNEAQ (reference sequence). CDR3 in amino acids: CASSPRSGNEQFF. In DNA form, the CDR3 reads TGTGCCAGCAGCCCTAGAAGTGGGAATGAGCAGTTCTTC.

The J gene is TRBJ2-6, the V gene TRBV30; tentatively, D is TRBD1 (6 bases). This CDR3 spans 15 amino acids. Per germline, CDR1 GTSNPN and CDR2 SVGIG (reference sequence). The germline V and J ends were trimmed by 1 base and 3 bases, with 10 bases remaining between them. CDR3 sequence reads: CAWSAGVNGANVLTF. CDR3 DNA: TGTGCCTGGAGTGCAGGGGTCAATGGGGCCAACGTCCTGACTTTC.

This clone was picked up many times. This CDR3 reads CSVVPSGNSYEQYF. DNA of the CDR3: TGCAGCGTTGTCCCTAGCGGTAACTCCTACGAGCAGTACTTC. The rearrangement uses TRBV29-1 and TRBJ2-7; TRBD2 aligns across 7 bases. The trim removed 4 bases at V and 0 bases at J, leaving 6 bases unmatched. Germline V gives CDR1 SQVTM, CDR2 ANQGSEA. There are 14 residues in the CDR3.

This clone came up a few times. V gene TRBV4-1 combines with J gene TRBJ2-1; TRBD2 matches at 9 bases. The V and J ends lost 3 bases and 10 bases, in that order; junction bases with no gene match: 31. The CDR3 is made up of 22 amino acids. Germline V CDR1 and CDR2: MGHRA, YSYEKL. CDR3 bases: TGCGCCAGCAGCCAGATAATTCCGCGGGACGTAGCGGGAGATTTGTCTCAATGGGAGCAGTTCTTC. Translating gives CASSQIIPRDVAGDLSQWEQFF.

The V and J genes are TRBV6-6 and TRBJ2-3, with D possibly TRBD1 on 6 matching bases. This CDR3 is built from 16 residues. The germline V gene has CDR1 MNHNY and CDR2 SVGAGI (reference sequence). V was cut by 2 bases and J by 5 bases, with 17 bases left in between. DNA of the CDR3: TGTGCCAGCAGTTACCCCGCCGGACAGCCAAAAGATACGCAGTATTTT. It specifies CASSYPAGQPKDTQYF.

This clone was found many times. The rearrangement uses TRBV30 and TRBJ2-5; the D gene is possibly TRBD1 (6 bases). The V end was cut by 0 bases, the J end by 2 bases, with 16 bases between. CDR3 size: 16 residues. From germline, CDR1 is GTSNPN and CDR2 SVGIG (reference sequence). The CDR3 protein is CAWSVRVQGWQETQYF. The CDR3 DNA is TGTGCCTGGAGTGTAAGGGTACAGGGTTGGCAAGAGACCCAGTACTTC.

CDR3 DNA: TGTGCCAGCAGTTCACCCCATTCAACTAGCGGGAGGCGCTACGAGCAGTACTTC. This translates into CASSSPHSTSGRRYEQYF. V is TRBV28 and J is TRBJ2-5, with 12 nucleotides matching TRBD2. With the DNA end fitting TRBJ2-7 better, the J assignment may be wrong. This CDR3 has 18 amino acids. CDR1 and CDR2 (germline): MDHEN, SYDVKM.

This clone was detected only a few times. This chain joins TRBV11-1 and TRBJ2-1; a weak D match, TRBD1 (6 bases). The germline CDR1 and CDR2 sequences are SGHAT and FQDESV (reference sequence). This CDR3 is built from 16 residues. Trimming pared 6 bases from V and 0 bases from J, leaving 15 bases between. This CDR3 is CASSIGGPASYNEQFF. In DNA, the CDR3 is TGTGCCAGCAGTATAGGGGGACCCGCCTCCTACAATGAGCAGTTCTTC.

The rearrangement joins TRBV14 to TRBJ1-1; 9 nucleotides match TRBD1. The ends lost 5 bases at V and 8 bases at J; junction bases unmatched: 6. In germline, CDR1 is SGHDN, CDR2 FVKESK. This CDR3 is built from 13 residues. The CDR3 DNA is TGTGCCAGCAGCTGGGACAGGGCGGGCGAAGCTTTCTTT. Protein sequence: CASSWDRAGEAFF.

V usage is TRBV28 and J usage is TRBJ1-2; a possible D gene is TRBD1 (6 bases). The CDR3 runs 13 residues. Trimming removed 6 bases from V and 4 bases from J, with 12 bases in between. Germline assignment: CDR1 MDHEN and CDR2 SYDVKM. The CDR3 region is CASRTTGTYGYTF. In nucleotides, the CDR3 is TGTGCCAGCAGAACAACAGGGACCTATGGCTACACCTTC.

This clone has more than one count but fewer than ten. This chain links TRBV7-9 with TRBJ1-5; 7 bases map to TRBD1. CDR1 is SEHNR, CDR2 FQNEAQ, per germline (reference sequence). The CDR3 is made up of 15 amino acids. The J segment lost 4 bases and the V segment lost 5 bases, leaving 8 bases of the junction unmatched. CDR3 nucleotide sequence: TGTGCCAGCAGCCTGGGGGGACAGCATAATCAGCCCCAGCATTTT. Translating it yields CASSLGGQHNQPQHF.

This chain connects TRBV5-1 to TRBJ2-3; D is possibly TRBD2 (5 bases). CDR3 length equals 15 residues. V shed 4 bases and J shed 0 bases, with 12 bases lying between them. CDR1 is SGHRS, CDR2 YFSETQ, per germline. The CDR3 DNA follows: TGCGCCAGCAGCACCCTAGCTGCTAGCACAGATACGCAGTATTTT. Protein sequence: CASSTLAASTDTQYF. The variable domain in full, with the rest retrieved from reference TRBV5-1 and TRBJ2-3, is KAGVTQTPRYLIKTRGQQVTLSCSPISGHRSVSWYQQTPGQGLQFLFEYFSETQRNKGNFPGRFSGRQFSNSRSEMNVSTLELGDSALYLCASSTLAASTDTQYFGPGTRLTVL.